This T cell receptor (beta chain) was sequenced during a study of blood T cell repertoires in COVID-19. Study background: COVID-19 samples collected from the United States, Italy and Spain covered acute and convalescent phases. T cells, B-cell-depleted T cells, or PBMCs supplied cDNA or gDNA.

Original processing methods: Nucleated cell number was recorded as an estimate derived from reference gene primer amplification. Only in-frame clones appear in the TCRdb table, and some are missing; sequencing was by immunoSEQ multiplex PCR. V, J and clone size were drawn from that table, and D and trimming were deduced from the DNA. The profile shows tens of thousands of clones, around 82% of them singletons. A single count supports this clone. This TCR was recovered from a man in his 60s with acute or convalescent COVID-19. The sample was peripheral blood.

The CDR3 bases are TGTGCCAGCAGCTTACAGGGTTCCCAGGGGGAGCTGTTTTTT. Protein sequence: CASSLQGSQGELFF. This chain links TRBV7-3 with TRBJ2-2, with a possible D match to TRBD1 (5 bases). The germline V gene has CDR1 SGHTA and CDR2 FQGTGA. Between the trimmed V and J ends, which lost 2 bases and 8 bases, there was a span of 12 bases. The CDR3 contains 14 residues.